This TCR beta chain was profiled in a study of regulatory and conventional T cells in RAG deficiency. Study results and caveats: Control T-cell subsets had markedly higher Shannon entropy and lower Simpson indices than RAG-deficient patients.

The V segment lost 3 bases and the J segment 6 bases; nucleotides outside the gene matches: 7. Germline CDR1 MNHEY, CDR2 SMNVEV (reference sequence). CDR3 length equals 15 residues. The method was immunoSEQ multiplex PCR; TCRdb's version includes in-frame clones alone and lacks a portion of them. The table has fewer than 35,000 clones, 80% to 90% seen once; the top ten hold roughly 5.4%. As concerns this clone: Its antigen is still unknown.

This sample was shared with a second study, whose subject was regulatory T cells. That source reports: Primers: 52 TRBV forward and 13 TRBJ reverse.

J is TRBJ1-5 and V is TRBV27; 8 nucleotides agree with TRBD1. The sequencing input was CD8+ T cells sorted from blood. The clonotype originates from a human donor in good health. Written as DNA, the CDR3 is TGTGCCAGCAGTTTTCGACAGGGGCTTGGTCAGCCCCAGCATTTT. Its translation: CASSFRQGLGQPQHF.